The present T cell receptor (beta chain) was sequenced within a study of T cell responses to AZD1222 COVID-19 vaccine. Broader study findings: There were repertoire samples only from the period after the peak T cell response. A mostly white British donor set with more females was recruited, and clonal diversity was possibly underestimated.

Germline CDR1 is SGDLS and CDR2 is YYNGEE. The length of the CDR3 is 15 residues. The ends were cut back, 0 bases at V and 0 bases at J, with 9 bases in the middle. Sequenced by immunoSEQ multiplex PCR; TCRdb stores in-frame clones only, minus some. The sample has 140,000 or so clones, about 90% seen once. A few counts support this clone. Its antigen remains unidentified. The receptor was derived from an adult who received the MenACWY meningococcal vaccine as a control. This sequence joins TRBV9 and TRBJ1-2; D may be TRBD1 (5 bases). The specimen comprised peripheral blood, sampled 28 days after the second dose of the MenACWY control vaccine. CDR3 residues: CASSVGDGANYGYTF. In DNA form, the CDR3 reads TGTGCCAGCAGCGTAGGGGACGGAGCTAACTATGGCTACACCTTC.